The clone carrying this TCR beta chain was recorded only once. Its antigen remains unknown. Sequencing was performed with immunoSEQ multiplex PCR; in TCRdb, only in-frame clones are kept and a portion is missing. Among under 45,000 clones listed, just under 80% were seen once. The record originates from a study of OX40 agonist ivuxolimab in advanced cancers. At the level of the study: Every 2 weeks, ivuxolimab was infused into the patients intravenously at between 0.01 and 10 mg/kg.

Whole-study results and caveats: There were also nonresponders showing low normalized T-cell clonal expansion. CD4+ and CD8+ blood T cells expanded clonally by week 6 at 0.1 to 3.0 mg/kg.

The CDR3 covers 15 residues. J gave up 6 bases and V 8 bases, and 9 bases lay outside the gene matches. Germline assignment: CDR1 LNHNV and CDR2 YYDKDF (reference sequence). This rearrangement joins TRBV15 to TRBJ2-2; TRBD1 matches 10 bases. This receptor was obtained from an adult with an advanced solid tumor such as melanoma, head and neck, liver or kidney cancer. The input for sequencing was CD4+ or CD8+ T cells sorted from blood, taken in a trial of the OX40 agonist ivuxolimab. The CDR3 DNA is TGTGCCACCCATCGACAGGGGGCGATCGCCGGGGAGCTGTTTTTT. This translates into CATHRQGAIAGELFF.